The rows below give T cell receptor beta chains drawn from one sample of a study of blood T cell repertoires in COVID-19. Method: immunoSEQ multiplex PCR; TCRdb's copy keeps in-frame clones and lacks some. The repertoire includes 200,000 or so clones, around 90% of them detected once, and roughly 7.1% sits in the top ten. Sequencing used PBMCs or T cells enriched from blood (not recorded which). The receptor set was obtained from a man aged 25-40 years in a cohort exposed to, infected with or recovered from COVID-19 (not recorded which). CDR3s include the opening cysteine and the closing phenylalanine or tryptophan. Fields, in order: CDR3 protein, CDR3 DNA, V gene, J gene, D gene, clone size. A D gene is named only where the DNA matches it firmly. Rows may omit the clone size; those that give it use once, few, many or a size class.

CDR3: CASSLDGLAGGFIYNEQFF; DNA: TGTGCCAGCAGCTTAGATGGGCTAGCGGGAGGTTTTATATACAATGAGCAGTTCTTC; V: TRBV11-2; J: TRBJ2-1; D: TRBD2; size: NA
CDR3: CASSPRKLAVSDTQYF; DNA: TGTGCCAGCTCACCACGGAAACTAGCGGTTTCAGATACGCAGTATTTT; V: TRBV18; J: TRBJ2-3; D: TRBD2; size: NA
CDR3: CASNSGSYNEQFF; DNA: TGTGCCAGTAATAGCGGCTCCTACAATGAGCAGTTCTTC; V: TRBV19; J: TRBJ2-1; D: NA; size: once
CDR3: CASRSGLTSPLHF; DNA: TGTGCCAGCAGGTCAGGTTTAACGTCACCCCTCCACTTT; V: TRBV28; J: TRBJ1-6; D: NA; size: NA
CDR3: CSVESTRGEGNEQFF; DNA: TGCAGCGTTGAAAGTACCCGCGGGGAGGGCAATGAGCAGTTCTTC; V: TRBV29-1; J: TRBJ2-1; D: TRBD2; size: NA
CDR3: CASSIAVSSYNEQFF; DNA: TGCGCCAGCAGCATAGCGGTAAGCTCCTACAATGAGCAGTTCTTC; V: TRBV5-1; J: TRBJ2-1; D: NA; size: NA
CDR3: CASSLGGGAYEQYF; DNA: TGTGCCAGCAGCTTGGGAGGTGGAGCCTACGAGCAGTACTTC; V: TRBV7-3; J: TRBJ2-7; D: NA; size: NA
CDR3: CASRTLRTSGLQETQYF; DNA: TGTGCCAGCAGGACCCTCCGGACTAGCGGGTTGCAAGAGACCCAGTACTTC; V: TRBV28; J: TRBJ2-5; D: TRBD2; size: NA
CDR3: CSASSLAGVYNEQFF; DNA: TGCAGTGCTAGTTCCTTAGCGGGAGTATACAATGAGCAGTTCTTC; V: TRBV20-1; J: TRBJ2-1; D: TRBD2; size: NA
CDR3: CASSEKGTTRETQYF; DNA: TGTGCCAGTAGTGAAAAAGGGACAACAAGAGAGACCCAGTACTTC; V: TRBV19; J: TRBJ2-5; D: NA; size: once
CDR3: CASSLIQGGNTIYF; DNA: TGTGCCAGCAGTTTAATACAGGGAGGAAACACCATATATTTT; V: TRBV28; J: TRBJ1-3; D: NA; size: NA
CDR3: CATSDSGAGGYTF; DNA: TGTGCCACCAGTGACTCGGGAGCTGGGGGCTACACCTTC; V: TRBV24-1; J: TRBJ1-2; D: NA; size: NA
CDR3: CASSFPGGTQYF; DNA: TGTGCCAGCAGTTTTCCCGGAGGGACCCAGTACTTC; V: TRBV27; J: TRBJ2-5; D: NA; size: once
CDR3: CASSEYRGGPYEQYF; DNA: TGTGCCAGCAGCGAATACAGGGGGGGTCCCTACGAGCAGTACTTC; V: TRBV11-2; J: TRBJ2-7; D: NA; size: once
CDR3: CASSGSRSNQPQHF; DNA: TGTGCCAGCAGTGGGAGTCGGAGCAATCAGCCCCAGCATTTT; V: TRBV28; J: TRBJ1-5; D: NA; size: NA
CDR3: CSAGGGQGRGNTEAFF; DNA: TGCAGCGCCGGTGGGGGACAGGGAAGGGGAAACACTGAAGCTTTCTTT; V: TRBV29-1; J: TRBJ1-1; D: TRBD1; size: NA
CDR3: CASSALETGNTSNYGYTF; DNA: TGTGCCAGCAGCGCACTCGAGACAGGGAACACCTCTAACTATGGCTACACCTTC; V: TRBV9; J: TRBJ1-2; D: TRBD1; size: once
CDR3: CASSLDGVTYNEQFF; DNA: TGCGCCAGCAGCTTGGACGGGGTCACGTACAATGAGCAGTTCTTC; V: TRBV5-1; J: TRBJ2-1; D: NA; size: NA
CDR3: CASSLYGRSVNQETQYF; DNA: TGTGCCAGCAGCTTATACGGGAGGAGCGTGAATCAAGAGACCCAGTACTTC; V: TRBV11-2; J: TRBJ2-5; D: TRBD2; size: NA
CDR3: CASSFRGDEQFF; DNA: TGTGCCAGTAGCTTCAGGGGTGATGAGCAGTTCTTC; V: TRBV19; J: TRBJ2-1; D: NA; size: NA
CDR3: CASSLTGQGALWEAFF; DNA: TGTGCCAGCAGCTTGACGGGACAGGGGGCACTTTGGGAAGCTTTCTTT; V: TRBV5-6; J: TRBJ1-1; D: TRBD1; size: NA
CDR3: CASSQEIFTGGANVLTF; DNA: TGTGCCAGCAGCCAAGAGATATTCACGGGAGGGGCCAACGTCCTGACTTTC; V: TRBV3-1/TRBV3-2; J: TRBJ2-6; D: NA; size: NA
CDR3: CASSLWTASSGANVLTF; DNA: TGTGCCAGTAGTCTATGGACAGCTAGCTCTGGGGCCAACGTCCTGACTTTC; V: TRBV19; J: TRBJ2-6; D: NA; size: NA
CDR3: CASSFLGVETQYF; DNA: TGTGCCAGCAGTTTTCTCGGGGTAGAGACCCAGTACTTC; V: TRBV27; J: TRBJ2-5; D: NA; size: NA
CDR3: CASSVGGAGGTDTQYF; DNA: TGTGCCAGCAGCGTAGGCGGAGCGGGAGGCACAGATACGCAGTATTTT; V: TRBV9; J: TRBJ2-3; D: TRBD2; size: NA
CDR3: CASNRQANSPLHF; DNA: TGTGCCAGCAACCGACAGGCTAATTCACCCCTCCACTTT; V: TRBV14; J: TRBJ1-6; D: NA; size: NA
CDR3: CASSPRGRGYDKQFF; DNA: TGTGCCAGCAGCCCACGAGGGAGGGGATACGATAAGCAGTTCTTC; V: TRBV7-3; J: TRBJ2-1; D: TRBD2; size: NA
CDR3: CASSKGSMNTEAFF; DNA: TGTGCCAGCAGCAAAGGGAGCATGAACACTGAAGCTTTCTTT; V: TRBV6-2/TRBV6-3; J: TRBJ1-1; D: NA; size: NA
CDR3: CASRPQDRALGTQYF; DNA: TGTGCCAGCAGGCCACAGGATAGGGCCCTTGGGACGCAGTATTTT; V: TRBV6-5; J: TRBJ2-3; D: NA; size: NA
CDR3: CASSPLAGGNLNIQYF; DNA: TGTGCCAGCAGCCCGCTAGCGGGAGGAAATCTGAACATTCAGTACTTC; V: TRBV7-8; J: TRBJ2-4; D: TRBD2; size: NA
CDR3: CASSLTDWGRGLGSEAFF; DNA: TGTGCCAGCAGTTTAACCGACTGGGGCAGGGGGCTAGGAAGTGAAGCTTTCTTT; V: TRBV28; J: TRBJ1-1; D: TRBD1; size: NA
CDR3: CASSRLRGALPSEQFF; DNA: TGCGCCAGCAGCCGGCTTCGGGGGGCCCTCCCGAGTGAGCAGTTCTTC; V: TRBV4-1; J: TRBJ2-1; D: NA; size: few
CDR3: CATSVSAGDYGYTF; DNA: TGTGCCACCAGTGTTTCGGCAGGGGACTATGGCTACACCTTC; V: TRBV24-1; J: TRBJ1-2; D: NA; size: NA
CDR3: CASRAGADRVGGYTF; DNA: TGTGCCAGCAGAGCGGGAGCCGACAGGGTTGGAGGCTACACCTTC; V: TRBV28; J: TRBJ1-2; D: TRBD1; size: NA
CDR3: CASSYSAVSSYEQYF; DNA: TGTGCCAGCAGTTACTCAGCTGTTAGCTCCTACGAGCAGTACTTC; V: TRBV6-5; J: TRBJ2-7; D: NA; size: NA
CDR3: CASSLVTGGGSVGYTF; DNA: TGTGCCAGCAGCTTAGTGACAGGGGGAGGATCGGTTGGCTACACCTTC; V: TRBV7-9; J: TRBJ1-2; D: TRBD1; size: NA
CDR3: CAILRGAGTDTQYF; DNA: TGTGCCATATTACGGGGGGCGGGCACAGATACGCAGTATTTT; V: TRBV10-3; J: TRBJ2-3; D: NA; size: NA
CDR3: CASTLQGKADTQYF; DNA: TGTGCCAGCACCCTACAGGGGAAGGCAGATACGCAGTATTTT; V: TRBV6-5; J: TRBJ2-3; D: TRBD1; size: NA
CDR3: CASSESTGYDEKLFF; DNA: TGCGCCAGCAGTGAGTCGACAGGGTATGATGAAAAACTGTTTTTT; V: TRBV10-1; J: TRBJ1-4; D: TRBD1; size: NA
CDR3: CASSYSSGRATEQYF; DNA: TGTGCCAGCAGTTACTCGAGCGGGAGGGCCACCGAGCAGTACTTC; V: TRBV6-5; J: TRBJ2-7; D: TRBD2; size: NA
CDR3: CASSQGSGTQYF; DNA: TGTGCCAGCAGCCAAGGATCGGGGACCCAGTACTTC; V: TRBV3-1/TRBV3-2; J: TRBJ2-5; D: NA; size: once
CDR3: CASSLNTGGNTIYF; DNA: TGCGCCAGCAGCTTGAATACCGGGGGGAACACCATATATTTT; V: TRBV5-1; J: TRBJ1-3; D: NA; size: once
CDR3: CASSSRGVHEQYF; DNA: TGTGCCAGCAGCTCTCGGGGGGTCCACGAGCAGTACTTC; V: TRBV11-3; J: TRBJ2-7; D: TRBD2; size: NA
CDR3: CASSRLPTSGRAFEQFF; DNA: TGTGCCAGCAGCCGGCTCCCCACTAGCGGGAGGGCCTTTGAGCAGTTCTTC; V: TRBV3-1/TRBV3-2; J: TRBJ2-1; D: TRBD2; size: NA
CDR3: CASSSYGKETQYF; DNA: TGTGCCAGCAGCTCGTACGGTAAAGAGACCCAGTACTTC; V: TRBV7-2; J: TRBJ2-5; D: NA; size: NA
CDR3: CASSLGGEEFF; DNA: TGTGCCAGCAGCTTAGGGGGGGAGGAGTTCTTC; V: TRBV5-5; J: TRBJ2-1; D: NA; size: NA
CDR3: CASSPRLAGFSDTQYF; DNA: TGTGCCAGCAGCCCCCGACTAGCCGGTTTTTCAGATACGCAGTATTTT; V: TRBV9; J: TRBJ2-3; D: TRBD2; size: NA
CDR3: CASSLGTSGYEQYF; DNA: TGTGCCAGCAGCTTAGGGACTAGCGGCTACGAGCAGTACTTC; V: TRBV13; J: TRBJ2-7; D: TRBD2; size: few
CDR3: CASATGSSGNTIYF; DNA: TGTGCCAGCGCGACGGGGAGCTCTGGAAACACCATATATTTT; V: TRBV7-6; J: TRBJ1-3; D: NA; size: once
CDR3: CASRSSGPDGYTF; DNA: TGTGCCAGCAGGTCTTCAGGGCCAGATGGCTACACCTTC; V: TRBV7-9; J: TRBJ1-2; D: NA; size: NA
CDR3: CASRFEGAPDTQYF; DNA: TGTGCCAGCCGTTTTGAGGGGGCTCCAGATACGCAGTATTTT; V: TRBV6-5; J: TRBJ2-3; D: TRBD1; size: once
CDR3: CASSTYRGKEADTQYF; DNA: TGTGCCAGCAGCACCTACAGGGGGAAGGAGGCAGATACGCAGTATTTT; V: TRBV9; J: TRBJ2-3; D: TRBD1; size: NA
CDR3: CATSDPRRWRELISDEQFF; DNA: TGTGCCACCAGTGACCCGAGGAGGTGGCGGGAGTTAATCAGCGATGAGCAGTTCTTC; V: TRBV24-1; J: TRBJ2-1; D: TRBD2; size: NA
CDR3: CASSQESGPLHF; DNA: TGTGCCAGCAGCCAAGAATCAGGGCCCCTCCACTTT; V: TRBV3-1/TRBV3-2; J: TRBJ1-6; D: NA; size: once
CDR3: CASLGTSGRLSYEQYF; DNA: TGTGCCAGCCTCGGGACTAGCGGGCGGCTCTCCTACGAGCAGTACTTC; V: TRBV2; J: TRBJ2-7; D: TRBD2; size: NA
CDR3: CASSIGGMRLYGYTF; DNA: TGTGCCAGTAGTATAGGAGGCATGCGATTATATGGCTACACCTTC; V: TRBV19; J: TRBJ1-2; D: NA; size: NA
CDR3: CASSRSGGGRETQYF; DNA: TGTGCCAGCTCAAGGTCCGGGGGAGGAAGAGAGACCCAGTACTTC; V: TRBV18; J: TRBJ2-5; D: NA; size: NA
CDR3: CASSISANSPLHF; DNA: TGTGCCAGCAGCATCAGCGCAAATTCACCCCTCCACTTT; V: TRBV12-3/TRBV12-4; J: TRBJ1-6; D: NA; size: NA
CDR3: CASSVLGDSYEQYF; DNA: TGCGCCAGCAGCGTACTCGGGGACAGCTACGAGCAGTACTTC; V: TRBV5-1; J: TRBJ2-7; D: TRBD1; size: NA
CDR3: CASSRDRFPGELFF; DNA: TGTGCCAGTAGTAGAGACAGGTTCCCCGGGGAGCTGTTTTTT; V: TRBV19; J: TRBJ2-2; D: NA; size: NA